Each of the 5 T cell receptor beta chains below was sequenced from the same sample in a study of T cells after yellow fever vaccination. MiXCR was run by TCRdb on the 5' RACE reads, yielding one entry per CDR3 protein. The sample has approximately 250,000 distinct CDR3 sequences; approximately 5.2% are singletons. This specimen was CD4+ T cells sorted from PBMCs, taken on the day of the yellow fever booster vaccination. Every receptor here comes from a man between 18 and 35 years old who received the YFV17D yellow fever vaccine.

The V call is TRBV6-1, the J call TRBJ1-3; no reliable D call. Germline-derived CDR1 and CDR2 are MNHNS and SASEGT. Trimming removed 2 bases from V and 0 bases from J, with 5 bases in between. The CDR3 consists of 14 residues. The CDR3 DNA is TGTGCCAGCAGTGAACAAAGCTCTGGAAACACCATATATTTT. It yields the protein CASSEQSSGNTIYF.

The table lists this clonotype with a few counts. The chain couples TRBV7-2 to TRBJ2-5; D gene unclear. CDR1 is SGHTA, CDR2 FQGNSA, per germline. This CDR3 region has 11 residues. V lost 2 bases to trimming and J lost 7 bases, with 5 bases between them. The CDR3 DNA is TGTGCCAGCAGCTTACAATGGACCCAGTACTTC. It codes for CASSLQWTQYF.

The chain recombines TRBV2 with TRBJ1-1; D not certain. The CDR3 loop spans 14 amino acids. Per the germline V gene, CDR1 is SNHLY and CDR2 is FYNNEI. Trimming took 6 bases from V and 1 from J, leaving 12 bases between them. The CDR3 nucleotides read TGTGCCAGCAGGTTTGAGGATACGAACACTGAAGCTTTCTTT. Amino acids: CASRFEDTNTEAFF.

This rearrangement joins TRBV9 to TRBJ2-5, with a weak D call TRBD2 (6 bases). The DNA end favors TRBJ2-1, so the J call may be wrong. This CDR3 has 13 amino acids. Germline V gene sequence: CDR1 SGDLS, CDR2 YYNGEE. The CDR3 DNA sequence: TGTGCCAGCAGCGCTAACCGGGGGAATGAGCAGTTCTTC. This codes for CASSANRGNEQFF.

Many counts were recorded for this clonotype. The V gene is TRBV5-1, the J gene TRBJ1-2; 10 nucleotides line up with TRBD1. J lost 3 bases, V lost 4 bases, and 6 bases had no gene match. CDR1 is SGHRS and CDR2 is YFSETQ in the germline V gene. The CDR3 is made up of 15 amino acids. The CDR3 sequence is CASSIDRGRDYGYTF. The CDR3 DNA reads as TGCGCCAGCAGCATTGACAGGGGGCGCGACTATGGCTACACCTTC. The full variable domain, with the rest looked up from reference TRBV5-1 and TRBJ1-2, is KAGVTQTPRYLIKTRGQQVTLSCSPISGHRSVSWYQQTPGQGLQFLFEYFSETQRNKGNFPGRFSGRQFSNSRSEMNVSTLELGDSALYLCASSIDRGRDYGYTFGSGTRLTVV.